The 21 T cell receptor beta chains below come from one sample, sequenced in a study of OX40 agonist ivuxolimab in advanced cancers. Measured with immunoSEQ multiplex PCR; TCRdb has only the in-frame clones, and not every one. This sample has 45,000 to 65,000 clones, with 84% found just once. Sequences were derived from CD4+ or CD8+ T cells sorted from blood, sampled in a trial of the OX40 agonist ivuxolimab. All receptors come from an adult with an advanced solid tumor such as melanoma, head and neck, liver or kidney cancer.

V gene TRBV2 combines with J gene TRBJ2-1, with 10 bases aligning to TRBD2. Germline CDR1 and CDR2: SNHLY and FYNNEI. J lost 8 bases, V lost 7 bases, and 8 bases had no gene match. The length of the CDR3 is 14 residues. The CDR3 spells CASTKREGLHEQFF. In DNA form, the CDR3 reads TGTGCCAGCACAAAGCGGGAGGGCCTGCATGAGCAGTTCTTC.

The chain has TRBV11-2 and TRBJ1-5; TRBD1 agrees at 9 bases. The CDR3 length is 13 residues. Germline V gene lookup returns CDR1 SGHAT and CDR2 FQNNGV. Trimming at V came to 4 bases and at J to 7 bases, leaving 2 bases not matched to a gene. CDR3 DNA: TGTGCCAGCAGCTGGACAGGGGAACAGCCCCAGCATTTT. Amino acid sequence: CASSWTGEQPQHF.

The sample holds one count of this clone. Because the CDR3 is missing its conserved closing phenylalanine or tryptophan, this is likely a read error. The gene calls are TRBV30 and TRBJ1-2; D is undetermined. The V and J ends lost 2 bases and 9 bases respectively, with 7 bases between them. CDR1 is GTSNPN, CDR2 SVGIG, per germline (reference sequence). The CDR3 runs to 10 residues. This CDR3 is CAWSTSSYTL. CDR3 DNA: TGTGCCTGGAGTACATCAAGCTACACCCTC.

Only one count was recorded for this clone. The J gene is TRBJ2-1, the V gene TRBV19; TRBD1 matches 8 bases. The CDR3 consists of 13 residues. The germline CDR1 and CDR2 sequences are LNHDA and SQIVND (reference sequence). V lost 6 bases and J lost 10; bases outside the gene matches: 8. This CDR3 reads CASSYNRDREQFF. The DNA for the CDR3 is TGTGCCAGTAGCTATAACCGGGACAGGGAGCAGTTCTTC.

The chain recombines TRBV30 with TRBJ2-1; perhaps D is TRBD1 or TRBD2 (5 bases each). Germline CDR1 is GTSNPN and CDR2 is SVGIG (reference sequence). V lost 4 bases to trimming and J lost 9 bases, with 19 bases between them. This CDR3 has 14 residues. The CDR3 loop reads CAWKVPGPDGEQFF. In DNA form, the CDR3 reads TGTGCCTGGAAGGTTCCGGGGCCAGACGGTGAGCAGTTCTTC.

This chain joins TRBV6-1 and TRBJ1-5; D not resolved. Trimming took 1 base from V and 3 from J, leaving 10 bases between them. This CDR3 has 15 amino acids. Per germline, CDR1 MNHNS and CDR2 SASEGT. CDR3 residues: CASSEVQAFNQPQHF. In DNA, the CDR3 is TGTGCCAGCAGTGAAGTTCAGGCCTTCAATCAGCCCCAGCATTTT.

V gene TRBV9 combines with J gene TRBJ2-7, with no clear D. This CDR3 spans 15 amino acids. Germline V CDR1 and CDR2: SGDLS, YYNGEE. The V end was cut by 3 bases, the J end by 3 bases, with 16 bases between. DNA for the CDR3: TGTGCCAGCAGCGCTCGTTCCGAGAACTACTACGAGCAGTACTTC. Its translation is CASSARSENYYEQYF.

The chain combines TRBV5-1 with TRBJ2-5, with 7 bases that match TRBD2. In germline, CDR1 is SGHRS, CDR2 YFSETQ. The CDR3 is made up of 15 amino acids. V lost 4 bases, J lost 0 bases, and 6 bases stayed unmatched. CDR3 nucleotides: TGCGCCAGCAGCCCGGAGGGGACTAACCAAGAGACCCAGTACTTC. Its protein is CASSPEGTNQETQYF.

This chain connects TRBV6-1 to TRBJ1-6; D is possibly TRBD1 (5 bases). CDR1 is MNHNS and CDR2 is SASEGT in the germline V gene. This CDR3 is 14 amino acids long. V was clipped by 4 bases and J by 10 bases, with 14 bases between them. Written as DNA, the CDR3 is TGTGCCAGCAGTGGCGGACACAGAGGGTCACCCCTCCACTTT. This codes for CASSGGHRGSPLHF.

The rearrangement joins TRBV7-9 to TRBJ1-5; D gene unclear. V was pared by 5 bases and J by 1 base, with 12 bases between. CDR1 and CDR2 (germline): SEHNR, FQNEAQ (reference sequence). The CDR3 has 15 amino acids. The CDR3 region has the DNA TGTGCCAGCAGCCCGGAGGGATCGAGCAATCAGCCCCAGCATTTT. Protein: CASSPEGSSNQPQHF.

The V call is TRBV15, the J call TRBJ1-1, with D unresolved. The CDR3 spans 14 residues. Between the trimmed V and J ends, which lost 3 bases and 1 base, there was a span of 9 bases. In germline, CDR1 is LNHNV, CDR2 YYDKDF (reference sequence). The chain's CDR3 is CATSREFGNTEAFF. CDR3 bases: TGTGCCACCAGCAGGGAATTTGGGAACACTGAAGCTTTCTTT.

The chain joins TRBV6-5 to TRBJ1-2; D not resolved. V lost 7 bases and J lost 0, with 15 bases in between. The germline CDR1 and CDR2 sequences are MNHEY and SVGAGI. This CDR3 comprises 15 residues. The DNA of the CDR3 is TGTGCCAGCATGGAGGCTTTGACGGCTAACTATGGCTACACCTTC. Translated: CASMEALTANYGYTF.

The chain links TRBV19 to TRBJ1-2, with 9 nucleotides matching TRBD1. The junction had 11 bases not matched to a gene; V was cut back by 4 bases and J by 8 bases. The CDR3 contains 15 residues. The germline gives CDR1 LNHDA, CDR2 SQIVND (reference sequence). The CDR3 coding sequence is TGTGCCAGTAGTAGGACGGGACAGGGTGAAGGAGGCTACACCTTC. Residues: CASSRTGQGEGGYTF.

Comments on this clone: At one of its ends the junction is not consistent with the germline gene, which may arise from a read error. The chain carries TRBV5-4 and TRBJ1-1; 9 bases match TRBD1. The CDR3 is made up of 13 amino acids. Germline CDR1 and CDR2: SGHNT and YYREEE (reference sequence). As DNA, the CDR3 is TGCGCCAGCAGCCAACGACAGGGGGATGAAGCTTTCTTT. Residues: CASSQRQGDEAFF.

V and J are TRBV4-1 and TRBJ1-2; D not resolved. Trimming shortened V by 2 bases and J by 8 bases, and 15 bases separated the two germline ends. This CDR3 is 14 amino acids long. Germline V gives CDR1 MGHRA, CDR2 YSYEKL. CDR3 sequence (DNA): TGCGCCAGCAGCCAAATAGGTCAGGCAGGCGGCTACACCTTC. Residues: CASSQIGQAGGYTF.

The rearrangement links TRBV6-4 to TRBJ2-5; TRBD2 might be the D (6 bases). V was cut by 2 bases and J by 5 bases, with 9 bases left in between. The CDR3 contains 13 residues. Germline V gene lookup returns CDR1 MRHNA and CDR2 SNTAGT. The CDR3 protein is CASSDRAGETQYF. The CDR3, as DNA: TGTGCCAGCAGTGACAGGGCGGGGGAGACCCAGTACTTC.

The V and J genes are TRBV27 and TRBJ1-2, with D possibly matching TRBD1 (5 bases). In germline, CDR1 is MNHEY, CDR2 SMNVEV (reference sequence). V lost 6 bases and J lost 0, with 14 bases in between. CDR3 size: 15 residues. CDR3 DNA sequence: TGTGCCAGCAGGGGAGACAGAGCACCTAACTATGGCTACACCTTC. Translating it yields CASRGDRAPNYGYTF.

The J gene is TRBJ1-5, the V gene TRBV11-2; D is unresolved. Germline CDR1 is SGHAT and CDR2 is FQNNGV. The CDR3 covers 12 residues. V was shortened by 1 base and J by 6 bases, with 4 bases between the two germline ends. The CDR3 reads CASSLAGQPQHF. In DNA, the CDR3 is TGTGCCAGCAGCTTAGCGGGTCAGCCCCAGCATTTT.

The gene calls are TRBV7-2 and TRBJ2-1; the D is unclear. The CDR3 consists of 13 residues. The germline V gene encodes CDR1 SGHTA and CDR2 FQGNSA. V was trimmed by 4 bases and J by 5 bases, leaving 9 bases between them. Written as DNA, the CDR3 is TGTGCCAGCAGCTCAACTAACCACAATGAGCAGTTCTTC. Protein: CASSSTNHNEQFF.

The chain employs TRBV7-6 and TRBJ1-1; D perhaps matches TRBD1 (5 bases). Looked up from germline, CDR1 is SGHVS and CDR2 is FNYEAQ. The germline V and J ends were trimmed by 6 bases and 1 base, with 18 bases remaining between them. CDR3 length equals 16 residues. This CDR3 reads CASSPRVARANTEAFF. The CDR3 DNA follows: TGTGCCAGCAGTCCCAGGGTCGCGAGGGCGAACACTGAAGCTTTCTTT.

The rearrangement uses TRBV27 and TRBJ2-2; D ambiguous. The CDR3 is made up of 15 amino acids. CDR1 is MNHEY, CDR2 SMNVEV, per germline (reference sequence). The V and J ends lost 8 bases and 0 bases respectively, with 13 bases between them. CDR3 in DNA: TGTGCCAGCGGGTTTAGACGGACGAACACCGGGGAGCTGTTTTTT. It translates to CASGFRRTNTGELFF.